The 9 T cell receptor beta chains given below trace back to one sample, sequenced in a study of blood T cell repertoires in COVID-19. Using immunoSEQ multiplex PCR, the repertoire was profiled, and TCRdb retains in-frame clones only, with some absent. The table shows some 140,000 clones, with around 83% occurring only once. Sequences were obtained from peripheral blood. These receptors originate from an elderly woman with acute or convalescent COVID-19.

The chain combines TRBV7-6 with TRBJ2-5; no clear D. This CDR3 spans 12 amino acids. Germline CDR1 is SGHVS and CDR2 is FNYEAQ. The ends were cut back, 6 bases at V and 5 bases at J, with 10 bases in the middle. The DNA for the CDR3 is TGTGCCAGCAGTCCCGTTTTGGAGACCCAGTACTTC. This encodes CASSPVLETQYF.

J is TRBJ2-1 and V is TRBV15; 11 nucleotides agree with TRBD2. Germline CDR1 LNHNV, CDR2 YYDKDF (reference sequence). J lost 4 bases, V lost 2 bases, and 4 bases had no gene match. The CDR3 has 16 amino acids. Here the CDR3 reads CATSRQRLAGYNEQFF. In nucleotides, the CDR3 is TGTGCCACCAGCAGACAGAGACTAGCGGGGTACAATGAGCAGTTCTTC.

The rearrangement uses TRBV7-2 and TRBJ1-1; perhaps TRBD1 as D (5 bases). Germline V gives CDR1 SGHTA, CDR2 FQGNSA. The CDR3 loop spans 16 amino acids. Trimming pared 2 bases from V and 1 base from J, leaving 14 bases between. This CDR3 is CASSLQSAGKNTEAFF. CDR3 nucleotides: TGTGCCAGCAGCTTACAGTCGGCAGGGAAGAACACTGAAGCTTTCTTT.

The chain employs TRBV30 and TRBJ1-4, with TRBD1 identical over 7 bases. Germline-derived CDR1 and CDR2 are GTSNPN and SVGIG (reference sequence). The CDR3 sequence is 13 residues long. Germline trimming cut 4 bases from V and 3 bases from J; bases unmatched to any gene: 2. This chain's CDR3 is CAWTGTANEKLFF. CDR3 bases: TGTGCCTGGACCGGGACAGCTAATGAAAAACTGTTTTTT.

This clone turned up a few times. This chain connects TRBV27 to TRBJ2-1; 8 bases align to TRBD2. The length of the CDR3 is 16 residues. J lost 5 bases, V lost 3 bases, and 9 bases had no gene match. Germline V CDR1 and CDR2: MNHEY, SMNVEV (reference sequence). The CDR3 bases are TGTGCCAGCAGTTTTCGTCCTAGCGGGTATGACAATGAGCAGTTCTTC. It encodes CASSFRPSGYDNEQFF.

CDR3 sequence reads: CASSLEASGVYEQYF. DNA of the CDR3: TGTGCCAGCAGCTTAGAGGCTAGCGGGGTCTACGAGCAGTACTTC. The chain uses TRBV7-2 and TRBJ2-7; TRBD2 agrees at 9 bases. Germline V gene sequence: CDR1 SGHTA, CDR2 FQGNSA. The CDR3 runs 15 residues. The ends lost 1 base at V and 3 bases at J; junction bases unmatched: 4.

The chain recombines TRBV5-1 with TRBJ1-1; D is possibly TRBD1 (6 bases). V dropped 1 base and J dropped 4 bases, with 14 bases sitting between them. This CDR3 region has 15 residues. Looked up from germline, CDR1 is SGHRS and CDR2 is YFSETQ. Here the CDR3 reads CASSLRSRGSTEAFF. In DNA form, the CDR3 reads TGCGCCAGCAGCTTGAGGTCCAGGGGTAGCACTGAAGCTTTCTTT.

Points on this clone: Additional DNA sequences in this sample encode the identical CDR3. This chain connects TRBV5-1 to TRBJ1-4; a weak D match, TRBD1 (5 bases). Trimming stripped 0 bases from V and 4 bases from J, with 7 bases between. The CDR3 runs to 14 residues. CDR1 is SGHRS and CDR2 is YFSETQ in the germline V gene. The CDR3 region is CASSLGQGNEKLFF. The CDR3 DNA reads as TGCGCCAGCAGCTTGGGGCAGGGTAATGAAAAACTGTTTTTT.

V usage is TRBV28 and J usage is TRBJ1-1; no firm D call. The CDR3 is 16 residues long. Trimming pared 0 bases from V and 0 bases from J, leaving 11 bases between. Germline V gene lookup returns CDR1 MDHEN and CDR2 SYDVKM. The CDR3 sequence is CASSLWGLHMNTEAFF. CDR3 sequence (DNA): TGTGCCAGCAGTTTATGGGGCTTACACATGAACACTGAAGCTTTCTTT. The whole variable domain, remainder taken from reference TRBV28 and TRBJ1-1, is DVKVTQSSRYLVKRTGEKVFLECVQDMDHENMFWYRQDPGLGLRLIYFSYDVKMKEKGDIPEGYSVSREKKERFSLILESASTNQTSMYLCASSLWGLHMNTEAFFGQGTRLTVV.